The clone carrying this T cell receptor (beta chain) was seen a few times. The entry originates in a study of shared clonotypes between healthy human individuals. Unmatched junction bases numbered 6, after V lost 2 bases and J lost 4 bases. Germline CDR1 and CDR2: MNHNY and SVGAGI (reference sequence). There are 16 residues in the CDR3. Only in-frame clones appear in the TCRdb table, and some are missing; sequencing was by immunoSEQ multiplex PCR. This sample has about 1 million clones, with approximately 80% found just once. Specimen: memory CD4+ T cells from PBMCs. As to subset: CD45RA-negative fraction. The sequence was obtained from a man aged 18 to 29 in good health. Some clones in this sample may be carry-over from other donors' samples. The rearrangement uses TRBV6-6 and TRBJ1-5; 9 nucleotides match TRBD1. CDR3 nucleotide sequence: TGTGCCAGCAGTTACCCACAGGGGGCAAGTAATCAGCCCCAGCATTTT. Protein sequence: CASSYPQGASNQPQHF.